This TCR beta chain was identified during a study of blood T cell repertoires in COVID-19. Study at large: PBMCs, B-cell-depleted T cells, or T cells provided the cDNA or gDNA that made up the material.

From germline, CDR1 is SEHNR and CDR2 FQNEAQ (reference sequence). The CDR3 is made up of 14 amino acids. The ends were cut back, 3 bases at V and 4 bases at J, with 9 bases in the middle. In the original analysis: Estimated nucleated cell counts came from reference gene primer amplification. The data were produced by immunoSEQ multiplex PCR, yet TCRdb's version contains in-frame clones alone and is incomplete. That table is the source of V, J and clone size, and D and trimming were worked out from the DNA. Of about 100,000 clones listed, around 84% are singletons. Sequenced material: peripheral blood. The J gene is TRBJ1-4, the V gene TRBV7-9; tentatively, D is TRBD1 (5 bases). This TCR was sampled from a man aged 65-85 years with active or convalescent COVID-19. Here the CDR3 DNA reads TGTGCCAGCAGCTTGACAGCGCTTAATGAAAAACTGTTTTTT. It is translated as CASSLTALNEKLFF.